This T cell receptor (beta chain) is from a study of T cell changes during pregnancy in multiple sclerosis. Per germline, CDR1 SGHRS and CDR2 YFSETQ. After removal of 4 bases from V and 1 base from J, the junction contained 5 bases not matched to a gene. The CDR3 is 14 amino acids. Assay: immunoSEQ multiplex PCR; the TCRdb copy retains only in-frame clones and omits some. The top ten hold less than 2% of the sample, which has more than 70,000 clones, around 91% seen once. The chain carries TRBV5-1 and TRBJ2-7; 7 bases fit TRBD1. Source: peripheral blood, taken after pregnancy. This TCR derives from a female donor in good health, enrolled as a control in a pregnancy study. The CDR3 region is CASSASTGSYEQYF. The DNA of the CDR3 is TGCGCCAGCAGCGCTTCGACAGGGTCCTACGAGCAGTACTTC.